One T cell receptor (beta chain) is described in this entry. Only a few counts were recorded for this clonotype. No cognate antigen has been identified for it. No quality values exist for individual bases; no much larger clone is one base distant. This specimen comes from a study of Graves' ophthalmopathy and Graves' hyperthyroidism listed by TCRdb under 2018. For context, the study as a whole: Peripheral blood was collected at initial diagnosis, prior to any treatment. To explore V-J signatures distinguishing ophthalmopathy from hyperthyroidism, a discovery set of roughly 100 patients (more than 40 ophthalmopathy, 55 to 60 stable hyperthyroidism) was enrolled. In roughly 6 hyperthyroidism patients, the T-cell repertoires found in thyroid tissue were compared with those found in blood. The 100 or so discovery patients were randomly divided into training and test sets at a 7:3 ratio. Once sampling was done, hyperthyroidism patients were given methimazole at a starting dose of 30 mg daily, while ophthalmopathy patients were given high-dose intravenous methylprednisolone. The study used signatures of the TCR beta repertoire to tell Graves' ophthalmopathy apart from Graves' hyperthyroidism and to predict which patients would progress to ophthalmopathy. In total, 135 blood samples were TCR-sequenced: 40 to 45 ophthalmopathy, roughly 80 hyperthyroidism and around 17 hyperthyroidism-to-ophthalmopathy patients. For independent validation, a separate cohort was made up of 18 hyperthyroidism patients plus 17 patients who later progressed from hyperthyroidism to ophthalmopathy.

The study at large found these results: In validation, the model predicted ophthalmopathy progression with 55% to 71% sensitivity and approximately 78% specificity; 12 predicted patients were CT-confirmed with GO in a median of about 7.1 months. The 13-signature model separated ophthalmopathy from stable hyperthyroidism with approximately 90% sensitivity and approximately 83% specificity in cross-validation, and 80%/75% in the test set. Most of the expanded thyroid clonotypes with a frequency above 0.001 were also detected in blood, and it was suggested that the thyroid immune response may be reflected by blood repertoires. No statistical method was used to set the sample size in advance, and the investigators knew which group each participant was assigned to.

Ophthalmopathy patients were characterized by moderately to severely active disease, a Clinical Activity Score of at least 3, a NOSPECS grade of at least 4, and a disease duration under 3 months. Patients with other autoimmune diseases, uncontrolled infections, pregnancy or lactation were excluded from the study. Clinical symptoms, serum thyroxine, TRAb, thyroid ultrasound and orbital computed tomography were used for diagnosis. PBMCs were isolated from 7.5 to 10 ml of fresh peripheral blood by Ficoll-Paque density gradient centrifugation. Trizol reagent was used to extract the total RNA, and its quality was then checked on an Agilent 2100 Bioanalyzer. From the cysteine up to the phenylalanine, the CDR3 has a length of 13 residues. Only CDR3 DNA remains: 39 bases, in frame from the first base. V is pared back by 5 bases and J by 4 bases, with 9 bases lying between the germline termini. The CDR1 and CDR2 encoded by the germline V gene (reference sequence) are PRHDT and FYEKMQ.

TCR beta CDR3 regions were amplified from RNA transcripts for repertoire sequencing. A first-round RT-PCR used HTBI primers with the Qiagen OneStep RT-PCR kit, followed by a second-round multiplex PCR, size selection and purification. Sequencing of the libraries was carried out on an Illumina HiSeq2000 in paired-end mode with 100 bp reads. The paper's data handling went like this. SOAPnuke was used for read processing, and reads with adapters, uncalled bases, a mean Phred below 15, or no exact constant-primer or identifier match were discarded. High-quality paired reads were merged with COPE v1.2.5. Clonotypes were defined as unique nucleotide sequences and were aligned to IMGT TRB V, D and J references using MiTCR v1.1. The analysis was limited to V-J combinations with a frequency above 0.0001, which together covered 99% to 99.2% of repertoires. For each V-J combination, a TCR clonal expansion and chaos score was defined as F50 clonal expansion divided by the chaos observed in the TCRdist matrix. Welch's t-statistics and random forest were used to narrow the features down to 10 to 15 V-J combinations, which were then fed into a naive Bayes classifier. The Morisita-Horn index was used to measure how similar the thyroid and blood repertoires were. The public reads were reanalyzed by TCRdb: fastp trimming at Q25, MiXCR alignment, in-frame beta chains only. Under each unique CDR3 protein, matching rows form one entry showing the most common genes and DNA. V and J calls and clone size were set by TCRdb, not the authors. The sample table holds roughly 500,000 distinct CDR3 sequences, of which approximately 14% were seen once. Clones ranked in the top ten supply 9.8% of the sample.

What was sequenced was blood. The rearranged chain carries TRBV13 and TRBJ2-4, with no reliable assignment of the D segment. The TCR sequence derives from a woman under 40 with Graves' ophthalmopathy. Donor details come from another sample of the same person, matched by shared clones. The base sequence is TGTGCCAGCAGCCAAATCTTGAAAAACATTCAGTACTTC. It encodes CASSQILKNIQYF.